The 22 T cell receptor beta chains reported below all come from one sample, sequenced in a study of blood T cell repertoires in COVID-19. Profiled with immunoSEQ multiplex PCR; TCRdb holds only in-frame clones, not every one. The sample holds 300,000 to 400,000 clones, roughly nine tenths seen once. Sequenced sample: PBMCs or T cells enriched from blood (not recorded which). All receptors derive from a man between 18 and 29 years old who had recovered from COVID-19.

This clone appeared a single time. The CDR3 spells CASSIHEQGLGEQYF. CDR3 bases: TGTGCCAGTAGTATACATGAACAGGGTCTCGGCGAGCAGTACTTC. V gene TRBV19 combines with J gene TRBJ2-7; tentative D call: TRBD1 (6 bases). The germline V gene encodes CDR1 LNHDA and CDR2 SQIVND (reference sequence). CDR3 length: 15 amino acids. With 2 bases removed from V and 6 bases from J, the gap between germline ends came to 17 bases.

The sample holds a few counts of this clone. V is TRBV24-1 and J is TRBJ2-1; no reliable D call. The germline V and J ends were trimmed by 5 bases and 10 bases, with 14 bases remaining between them. Germline values: CDR1 KGHDR, CDR2 SFDVKD. The CDR3 is 13 residues long. CDR3 sequence (DNA): TGTGCCACCAGTGTGAATGAGCGCACCGAGCAGTTCTTC. This encodes CATSVNERTEQFF.

V is TRBV30 and J is TRBJ2-7; the D is unclear. The CDR3 length is 13 residues. From germline, CDR1 is GTSNPN and CDR2 SVGIG (reference sequence). Trimming removed 5 bases from V and 5 bases from J, with 16 bases in between. The CDR3 reads CAWGLNQVDEQYF. Written as DNA, the CDR3 is TGTGCCTGGGGTTTAAATCAGGTGGACGAGCAGTACTTC. The entire variable domain, with the rest obtained from reference TRBV30 and TRBJ2-7, is as follows: SQTIHQWPATLVQPVGSPLSLECTVEGTSNPNLYWYRQAAGRGLQLLFYSVGIGQISSEVPQNLSASRPQDRQFILSSKKLLLSDSGFYLCAWGLNQVDEQYFGPGTRLTVT.

The CDR3 bases are TGTGCCAGCAGTCAAGGACAGGGCAACGGCAGGTCACCCCTCCACTTT. Residues: CASSQGQGNGRSPLHF. The V call is TRBV6-2 or TRBV6-3, the J call TRBJ1-6, with TRBD1 identical over 8 bases. Germline V gives CDR1 MNHEY, CDR2 SVGEGT. V lost 5 bases, J lost 10 bases, and 13 bases stayed unmatched. The CDR3 has 16 amino acids.

The rearrangement links TRBV13 to TRBJ2-7; 11 bases are a match to TRBD2. CDR3 length equals 16 residues. V lost 5 bases, J lost 3 bases, and 9 bases stayed unmatched. Germline CDR1 reads PRHDT; CDR2 reads FYEKMQ (reference sequence). The CDR3 region is CASSPPPLAGGYEQYF. CDR3 sequence (DNA): TGTGCCAGCAGCCCTCCCCCTCTAGCGGGAGGCTACGAGCAGTACTTC.

The chain combines TRBV9 with TRBJ2-1, with 7 nucleotides matching TRBD1. This CDR3 has 15 amino acids. Looked up from germline, CDR1 is SGDLS and CDR2 is YYNGEE. V was clipped by 4 bases and J by 0 bases; unmatched bases: 4. Written as DNA, the CDR3 is TGTGCCAGCAGCATCCGGGACAGCTCCTACAATGAGCAGTTCTTC. Its protein product is CASSIRDSSYNEQFF.

CDR3: CATSRAVFSGNTIYF. CDR3 nucleotides: TGTGCCACCAGCAGAGCCGTCTTTTCTGGAAACACCATATATTTT. The chain uses TRBV15 and TRBJ1-3; D ambiguous. Trimming cost V 1 base and J 1 base, with 8 bases left between them. CDR3 length equals 15 residues. Germline values: CDR1 LNHNV, CDR2 YYDKDF (reference sequence). The variable domain in full, completed from reference TRBV15 and TRBJ1-3, reads DAMVIQNPRYQVTQFGKPVTLSCSQTLNHNVMYWYQQKSSQAPKLLFHYYDKDFNNEADTPDNFQSRRPNTSFCFLDIRSPGLGDTAMYLCATSRAVFSGNTIYFGEGSWLTVV.

Worth noting for this clone: Mismatch with germline at one junction end may stem from a read error. This chain uses TRBV20-1 with TRBJ2-5; 7 bases match TRBD2. The CDR3 has 9 amino acids. Germline CDR1 DFQATT, CDR2 SNEGSKA (reference sequence). DNA of the CDR3: TGCAGTGCTGGACTAGATGGGAACTTC. Translating it yields CSAGLDGNF.

The gene calls are TRBV19 and TRBJ1-4, with D possibly TRBD1 on 5 matching bases. Trimming took 5 bases from V and 3 from J, leaving 13 bases between them. The germline gives CDR1 LNHDA, CDR2 SQIVND (reference sequence). The CDR3 extends over 15 amino acids. The CDR3 DNA follows: TGTGCCAGTAGTCGGGGGGGTGCGTCTAATGAAAAACTGTTTTTT. Translating gives CASSRGGASNEKLFF.

The chain couples TRBV11-2 to TRBJ1-4, with D possibly TRBD1 on 6 matching bases. The CDR3 has 15 amino acids. The germline V gene encodes CDR1 SGHAT and CDR2 FQNNGV. V was pared by 5 bases and J by 7 bases, with 17 bases between. The CDR3 sequence is CASSPNPQGSEKLFF. CDR3 coding DNA: TGTGCCAGCAGCCCCAACCCCCAGGGGAGTGAAAAACTGTTTTTT.

The V and J genes are TRBV27 and TRBJ2-3; a possible D gene is TRBD1 (6 bases). Germline V CDR1 and CDR2: MNHEY, SMNVEV (reference sequence). Trimming removed 6 bases at V and 0 bases at J, with 13 bases between. This CDR3 has 15 amino acids. The CDR3 sequence: CASRWTVLSTDTQYF. The CDR3 DNA follows: TGTGCCAGCAGATGGACAGTATTAAGCACAGATACGCAGTATTTT.

This clone was detected only once. J is TRBJ2-1 and V is TRBV7-8, with unresolved D. CDR1 SGHVS and CDR2 FQNEAQ come from the germline V gene. The V gene lost 4 bases and the J gene lost 6 bases, with 13 bases spanning the gap. This CDR3 has 14 amino acids. The CDR3 DNA follows: TGTGCCAGCAGCTCGCAAGCCCTCGGCAATGAGCAGTTCTTC. Protein product: CASSSQALGNEQFF.

On this clone: Other DNA sequences in this specimen translate into the identical CDR3. The chain has TRBV27 and TRBJ2-7; 9 nucleotides line up with TRBD1. V was pared by 8 bases and J by 2 bases, with 4 bases of the junction left unmatched. The CDR3 covers 13 residues. Germline V CDR1 and CDR2: MNHEY, SMNVEV (reference sequence). Written as DNA, the CDR3 is TGTGCCAGCTCCCGGACAGGGGCCTACGAGCAGTACTTC. As protein: CASSRTGAYEQYF.

In DNA, the CDR3 is TGTGCCAGCAGTTACGCGGAGGGGGGGTACTACGAGCAGTACTTC. It yields the protein CASSYAEGGYYEQYF. The chain combines TRBV6-2 or TRBV6-3 with TRBJ2-7; a possible D gene is TRBD2 (7 bases). With 2 bases removed from V and 3 bases from J, the gap between germline ends came to 14 bases. The V gene's germline CDR1 is MNHEY and CDR2 SVGEGT. The CDR3 is 15 residues long.

The chain links TRBV9 to TRBJ1-4; 12 positions agree with TRBD1. CDR1 SGDLS and CDR2 YYNGEE come from the germline V gene. The CDR3 length is 15 residues. V shed 4 bases, J shed 7 bases, and the junction held 5 bases outside the gene matches. CDR3 sequence (DNA): TGTGCCAGCAGCACGGGGACAGGGGGCTCTGAAAAACTGTTTTTT. Protein sequence: CASSTGTGGSEKLFF. The full variable domain, in which reference TRBV9 and TRBJ1-4 provide the parts outside the CDR3, is DSGVTQTPKHLITATGQRVTLRCSPRSGDLSVYWYQQSLDQGLQFLIQYYNGEERAKGNILERFSAQQFPDLHSELNLSSLELGDSALYFCASSTGTGGSEKLFFGSGTQLSVL.

The V call is TRBV5-6, the J call TRBJ1-1; D unclear. Germline lookup yields CDR1 SGHDT and CDR2 YYEEEE. The CDR3 contains 12 residues. Trimming removed 2 bases from V and 11 bases from J, with 13 bases in between. CDR3 nucleotide sequence: TGTGCCAGCAGCTTAAAGGTCGGGTCTGCTTTCTTT. Protein sequence: CASSLKVGSAFF.

With respect to this clone: At one boundary the junction diverges from the germline segment, which might be a read error. The chain recombines TRBV3-1 (or the pseudogene TRBV3-2) with TRBJ1-3; 8 nucleotides line up with TRBD1. The CDR3 is 12 residues long. Germline CDR1 LGHDT, CDR2 YNNKEL (reference sequence). Written as DNA, the CDR3 is TGTGCCAGCAGCCAAGGAGGGGCAGGGGGCTTTTTT. The encoded protein is CASSQGGAGGFF.

The gene calls are TRBV5-1 and TRBJ2-7; 10 nucleotides match TRBD1. Germline V gene data show CDR1 as SGHRS and CDR2 as YFSETQ. This CDR3 is 13 amino acids long. After removal of 2 bases from V and 6 bases from J, the junction contained 2 bases not matched to a gene. The CDR3 region has the DNA TGCGCCAGCAGCTTATGGACAGGGGGCGAGCAGTACTTC. Translating it yields CASSLWTGGEQYF.

DNA for the CDR3: TGTGCCAGCAGCCCCCCACCGGGACTAGCGGTTCAGAGCTCCTACAATGAGCAGTTCTTC. Translated: CASSPPPGLAVQSSYNEQFF. This chain connects TRBV5-4 to TRBJ2-1, with TRBD2 matching 11 bases. The V gene's germline CDR1 is SGHNT and CDR2 YYREEE (reference sequence). V gave up 4 bases and J gave up 0 bases; unmatched junction bases: 15. CDR3 size: 20 residues. Full variable domain (missing parts from reference TRBV5-4 and TRBJ2-1): ETGVTQSPTHLIKTRGQQVTLRCSSQSGHNTVSWYQQALGQGPQFIFQYYREEENGRGNFPPRFSGLQFPNYSSELNVNALELDDSALYLCASSPPPGLAVQSSYNEQFFGPGTRLTVL.

A remark on this clone: The DNA is omitted, as the CDR3 cannot be located on it reliably, and the CDR3 follows TCRdb's listing. The chain combines TRBV9 with TRBJ1-6. The CDR3 is 15 residues long, counting both termini. Germline assignment: CDR1 SGDLS and CDR2 YYNGEE. The CDR3 here is CASSFGNGRNSPLHF.

The chain carries TRBV7-8 and TRBJ1-4; possibly TRBD1 for D (5 bases). Germline lookup yields CDR1 SGHVS and CDR2 FQNEAQ. V lost 5 bases, J lost 0 bases, and 7 bases lay in between. The CDR3 has 14 residues. The DNA of the CDR3 is TGTGCCAGCAGCAAGACAGCAACTAATGAAAAACTGTTTTTT. It translates to CASSKTATNEKLFF.

The V gene is TRBV12-5, the J gene TRBJ2-1; 8 bases line up with TRBD1. With V trimmed by 6 bases and J by 4 bases, 8 bases remained unmatched. The CDR3 contains 15 residues. Germline V CDR1 and CDR2: LGHNT, FRNRAP. The CDR3 loop is CASGPGQVPYNEQFF. CDR3 bases: TGTGCTAGTGGCCCGGGACAGGTGCCTTACAATGAGCAGTTCTTC.